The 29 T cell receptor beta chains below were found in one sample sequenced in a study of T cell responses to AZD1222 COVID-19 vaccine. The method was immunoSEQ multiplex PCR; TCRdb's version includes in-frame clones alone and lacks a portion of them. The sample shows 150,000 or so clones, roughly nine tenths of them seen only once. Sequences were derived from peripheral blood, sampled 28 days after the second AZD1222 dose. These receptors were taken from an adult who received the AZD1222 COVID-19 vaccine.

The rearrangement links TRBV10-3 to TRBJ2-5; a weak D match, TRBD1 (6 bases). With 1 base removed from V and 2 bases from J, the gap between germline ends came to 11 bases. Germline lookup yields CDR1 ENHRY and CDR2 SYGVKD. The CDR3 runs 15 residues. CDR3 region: CAISEFGGEQETQYF. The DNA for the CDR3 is TGTGCCATCAGTGAGTTTGGGGGCGAACAAGAGACCCAGTACTTC.

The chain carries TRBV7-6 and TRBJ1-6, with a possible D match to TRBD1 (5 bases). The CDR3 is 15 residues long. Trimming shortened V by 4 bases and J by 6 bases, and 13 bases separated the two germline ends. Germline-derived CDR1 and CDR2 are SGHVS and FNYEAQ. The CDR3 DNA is TGTGCCAGCAGCTCCCGGGGGGGAGGTAATTCACCCCTCCACTTT. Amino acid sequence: CASSSRGGGNSPLHF.

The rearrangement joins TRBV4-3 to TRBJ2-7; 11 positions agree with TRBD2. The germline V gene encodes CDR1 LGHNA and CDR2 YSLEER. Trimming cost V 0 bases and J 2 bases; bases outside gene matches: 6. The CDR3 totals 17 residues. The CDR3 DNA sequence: TGCGCCAGCAGCCAAGACCGCCTACTAGCGGGGGCCTACGAGCAGTACTTC. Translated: CASSQDRLLAGAYEQYF.

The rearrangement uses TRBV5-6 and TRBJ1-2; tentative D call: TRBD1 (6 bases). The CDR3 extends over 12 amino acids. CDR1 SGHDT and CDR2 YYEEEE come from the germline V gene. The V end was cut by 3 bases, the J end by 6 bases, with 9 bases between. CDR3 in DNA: TGTGCCAGCAGCTCCCAGGGGAATGGCTACACCTTC. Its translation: CASSSQGNGYTF.

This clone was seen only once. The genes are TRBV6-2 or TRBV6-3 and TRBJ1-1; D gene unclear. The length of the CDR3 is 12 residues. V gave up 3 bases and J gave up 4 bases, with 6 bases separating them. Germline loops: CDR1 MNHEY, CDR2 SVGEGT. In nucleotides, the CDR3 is TGTGCCAGCAGTTATTGGGGCACTGAAGCTTTCTTT. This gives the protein CASSYWGTEAFF.

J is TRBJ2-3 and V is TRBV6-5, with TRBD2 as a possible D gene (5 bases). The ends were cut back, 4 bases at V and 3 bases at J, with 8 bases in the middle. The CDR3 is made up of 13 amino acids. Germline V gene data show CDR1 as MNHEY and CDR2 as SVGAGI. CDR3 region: CASSFSGTDTQYF. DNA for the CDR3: TGTGCCAGCAGTTTCAGCGGTACAGATACGCAGTATTTT.

The chain's CDR3 is CASSLSQGTNTEAFF. For the CDR3, the DNA is TGTGCCAGCAGCTTATCCCAGGGTACCAACACTGAAGCTTTCTTT. This sequence joins TRBV7-8 and TRBJ1-1; D possibly corresponds to TRBD1 (5 bases). Trimming shortened V by 2 bases and J by 2 bases, and 12 bases separated the two germline ends. The CDR3 loop spans 15 amino acids. Germline-derived CDR1 and CDR2 are SGHVS and FQNEAQ.

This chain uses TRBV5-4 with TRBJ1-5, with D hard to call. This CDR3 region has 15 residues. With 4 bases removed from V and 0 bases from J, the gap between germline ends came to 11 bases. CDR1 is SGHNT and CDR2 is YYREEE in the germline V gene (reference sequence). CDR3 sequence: CASSLDGTSNQPQHF. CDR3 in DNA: TGTGCCAGCAGCCTGGACGGAACTAGCAATCAGCCCCAGCATTTT.

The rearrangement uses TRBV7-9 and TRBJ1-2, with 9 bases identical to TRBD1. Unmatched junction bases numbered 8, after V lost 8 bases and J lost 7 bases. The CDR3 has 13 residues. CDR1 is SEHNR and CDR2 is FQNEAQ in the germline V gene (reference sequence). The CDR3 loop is CASCGTGLAGYTF. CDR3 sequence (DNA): TGTGCCAGCTGTGGGACAGGGTTGGCTGGCTACACCTTC.

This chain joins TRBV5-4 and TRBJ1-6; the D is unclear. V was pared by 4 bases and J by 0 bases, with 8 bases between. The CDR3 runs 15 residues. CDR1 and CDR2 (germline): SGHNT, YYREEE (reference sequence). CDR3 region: CASSQISSYNSPLHF. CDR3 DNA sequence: TGTGCCAGCAGCCAAATAAGCTCCTATAATTCACCCCTCCACTTT.

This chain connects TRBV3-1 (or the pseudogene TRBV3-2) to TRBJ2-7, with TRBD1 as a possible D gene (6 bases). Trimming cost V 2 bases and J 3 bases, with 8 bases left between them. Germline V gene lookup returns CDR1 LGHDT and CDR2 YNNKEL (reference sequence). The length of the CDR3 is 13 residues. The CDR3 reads CASSQSTGYEQYF. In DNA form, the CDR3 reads TGTGCCAGCAGCCAATCGACAGGCTACGAGCAGTACTTC.

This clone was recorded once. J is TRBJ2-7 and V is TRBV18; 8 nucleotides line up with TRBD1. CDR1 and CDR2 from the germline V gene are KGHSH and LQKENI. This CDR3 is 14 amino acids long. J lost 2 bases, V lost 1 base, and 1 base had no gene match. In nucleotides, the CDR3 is TGTGCCAGCTCACCACGACAGGGGACCTACGAGCAGTACTTC. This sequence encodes CASSPRQGTYEQYF.

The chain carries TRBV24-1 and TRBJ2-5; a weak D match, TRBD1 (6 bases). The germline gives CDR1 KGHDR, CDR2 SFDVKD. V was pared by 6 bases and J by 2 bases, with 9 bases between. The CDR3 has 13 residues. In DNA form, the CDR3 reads TGTGCCACCAGTCCGACAGGACAAGAGACCCAGTACTTC. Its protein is CATSPTGQETQYF.

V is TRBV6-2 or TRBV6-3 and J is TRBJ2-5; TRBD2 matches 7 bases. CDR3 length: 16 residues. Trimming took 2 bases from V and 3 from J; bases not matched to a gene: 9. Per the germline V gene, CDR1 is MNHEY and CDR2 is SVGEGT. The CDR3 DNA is TGTGCCAGCAGTTACAACCCGAGACTAGCTGAAGAGACCCAGTACTTC. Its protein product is CASSYNPRLAEETQYF.

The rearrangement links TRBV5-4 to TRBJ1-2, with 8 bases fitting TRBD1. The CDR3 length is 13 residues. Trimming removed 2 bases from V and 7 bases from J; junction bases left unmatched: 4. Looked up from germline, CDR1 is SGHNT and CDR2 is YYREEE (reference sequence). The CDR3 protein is CASSLKDRAGYTF. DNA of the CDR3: TGTGCCAGCAGCTTAAAGGACAGGGCTGGCTACACCTTC.

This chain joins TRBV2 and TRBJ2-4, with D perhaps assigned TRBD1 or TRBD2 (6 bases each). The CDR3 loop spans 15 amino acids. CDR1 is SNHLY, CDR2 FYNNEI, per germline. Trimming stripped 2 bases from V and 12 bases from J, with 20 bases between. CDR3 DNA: TGTGCCAGCAGTGAAAGGGTGGGGGGCCCATCGACTCAGTACTTC. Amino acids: CASSERVGGPSTQYF.

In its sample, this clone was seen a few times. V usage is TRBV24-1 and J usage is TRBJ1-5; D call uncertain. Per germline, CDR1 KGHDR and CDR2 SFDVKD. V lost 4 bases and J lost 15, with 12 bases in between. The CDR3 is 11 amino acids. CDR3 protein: CATSDSKVAHF. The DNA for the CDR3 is TGTGCCACCAGTGACTCCAAAGTAGCGCATTTT.

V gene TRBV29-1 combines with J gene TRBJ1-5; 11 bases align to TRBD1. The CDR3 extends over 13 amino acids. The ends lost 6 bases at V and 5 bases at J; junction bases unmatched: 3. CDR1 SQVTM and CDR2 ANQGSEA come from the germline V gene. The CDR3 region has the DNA TGCAGCGTCCGGGGACAGGGGGATCAGCCCCAGCATTTT. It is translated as CSVRGQGDQPQHF.

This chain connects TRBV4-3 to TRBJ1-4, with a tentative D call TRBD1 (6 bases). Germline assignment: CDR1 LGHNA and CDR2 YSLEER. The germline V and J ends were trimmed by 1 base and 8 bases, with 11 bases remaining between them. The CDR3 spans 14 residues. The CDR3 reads CASSQGQGNEKLFF. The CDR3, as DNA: TGCGCCAGCAGCCAAGGCCAGGGGAACGAAAAACTGTTTTTT.

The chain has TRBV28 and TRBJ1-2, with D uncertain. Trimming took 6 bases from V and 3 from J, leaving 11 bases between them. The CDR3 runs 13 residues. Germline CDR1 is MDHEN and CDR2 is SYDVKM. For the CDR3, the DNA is TGTGCCAGCAGCCAAGAAAGGGACTATGGCTACACCTTC. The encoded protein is CASSQERDYGYTF.

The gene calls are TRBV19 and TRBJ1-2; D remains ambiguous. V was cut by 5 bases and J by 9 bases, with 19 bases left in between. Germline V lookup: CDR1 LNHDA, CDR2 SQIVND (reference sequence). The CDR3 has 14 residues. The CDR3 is CASSDAGSSFSYTF. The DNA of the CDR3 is TGTGCCAGTAGTGACGCCGGGAGTTCTTTCAGCTACACCTTC.

DNA for the CDR3: TGTGCCAGCAGCCCACAAGGGGGGGTCTCCTACAATGAGCAGTTCTTC. Protein: CASSPQGGVSYNEQFF. The chain joins TRBV7-2 to TRBJ2-1; perhaps TRBD2 as D (7 bases). Germline assignment: CDR1 SGHTA and CDR2 FQGNSA. This CDR3 region has 16 residues. V lost 5 bases and J lost 0, with 14 bases in between.

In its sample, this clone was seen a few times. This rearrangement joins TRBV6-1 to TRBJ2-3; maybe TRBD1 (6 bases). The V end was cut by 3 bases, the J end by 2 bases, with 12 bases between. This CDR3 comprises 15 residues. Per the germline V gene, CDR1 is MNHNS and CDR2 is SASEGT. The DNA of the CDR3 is TGTGCCAGCAGTGACCAGACAGGAGACACAGATACGCAGTATTTT. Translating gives CASSDQTGDTDTQYF.

This chain's CDR3 is CASSGTTSGRALEQFF. The CDR3 region has the DNA TGTGCCAGCAGCGGGACCACTAGCGGGAGGGCACTTGAGCAGTTCTTC. This chain links TRBV9 with TRBJ2-1; 13 bases agree with TRBD2. The germline V gene has CDR1 SGDLS and CDR2 YYNGEE. The CDR3 totals 16 residues. Germline trimming cut 3 bases from V and 9 bases from J; bases unmatched to any gene: 9. Based on the CDR3 plus reference TRBV9 and TRBJ2-1, the full variable domain is DSGVTQTPKHLITATGQRVTLRCSPRSGDLSVYWYQQSLDQGLQFLIQYYNGEERAKGNILERFSAQQFPDLHSELNLSSLELGDSALYFCASSGTTSGRALEQFFGPGTRLTVL.

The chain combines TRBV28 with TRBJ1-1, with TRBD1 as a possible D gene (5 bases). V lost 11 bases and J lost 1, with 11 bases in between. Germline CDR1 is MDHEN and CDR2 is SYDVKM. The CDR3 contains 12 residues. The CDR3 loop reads CAGGIGNTEAFF. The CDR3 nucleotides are TGTGCCGGGGGGATCGGGAACACTGAAGCTTTCTTT.

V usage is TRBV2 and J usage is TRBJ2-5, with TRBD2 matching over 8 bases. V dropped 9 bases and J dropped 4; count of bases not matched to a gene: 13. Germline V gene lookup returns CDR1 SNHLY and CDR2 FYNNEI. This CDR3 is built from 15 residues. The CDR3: CASGPGGGRSETQYF. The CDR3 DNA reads TGTGCCAGTGGCCCCGGGGGGGGGAGATCAGAGACCCAGTACTTC.

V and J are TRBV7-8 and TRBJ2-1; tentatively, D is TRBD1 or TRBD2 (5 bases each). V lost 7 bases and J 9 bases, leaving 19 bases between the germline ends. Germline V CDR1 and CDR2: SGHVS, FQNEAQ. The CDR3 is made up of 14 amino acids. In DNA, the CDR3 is TGTGCCAGCAACCTTGAGGTGAGGGGAACTGAGCAGTTCTTC. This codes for CASNLEVRGTEQFF.

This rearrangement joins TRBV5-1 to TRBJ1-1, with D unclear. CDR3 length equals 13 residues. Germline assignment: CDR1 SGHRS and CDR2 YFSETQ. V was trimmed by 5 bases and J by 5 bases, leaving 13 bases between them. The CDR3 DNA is TGCGCCAGCAGACGGACCCTTGGGACTGAAGCTTTCTTT. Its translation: CASRRTLGTEAFF.

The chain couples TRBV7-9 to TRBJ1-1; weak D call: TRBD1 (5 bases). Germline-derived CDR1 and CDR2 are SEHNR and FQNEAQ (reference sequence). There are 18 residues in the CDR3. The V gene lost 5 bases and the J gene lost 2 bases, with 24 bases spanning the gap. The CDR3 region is CASSPDSPITLSNTEAFF. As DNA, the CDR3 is TGTGCCAGCAGCCCAGACAGTCCAATCACCTTATCTAACACTGAAGCTTTCTTT.